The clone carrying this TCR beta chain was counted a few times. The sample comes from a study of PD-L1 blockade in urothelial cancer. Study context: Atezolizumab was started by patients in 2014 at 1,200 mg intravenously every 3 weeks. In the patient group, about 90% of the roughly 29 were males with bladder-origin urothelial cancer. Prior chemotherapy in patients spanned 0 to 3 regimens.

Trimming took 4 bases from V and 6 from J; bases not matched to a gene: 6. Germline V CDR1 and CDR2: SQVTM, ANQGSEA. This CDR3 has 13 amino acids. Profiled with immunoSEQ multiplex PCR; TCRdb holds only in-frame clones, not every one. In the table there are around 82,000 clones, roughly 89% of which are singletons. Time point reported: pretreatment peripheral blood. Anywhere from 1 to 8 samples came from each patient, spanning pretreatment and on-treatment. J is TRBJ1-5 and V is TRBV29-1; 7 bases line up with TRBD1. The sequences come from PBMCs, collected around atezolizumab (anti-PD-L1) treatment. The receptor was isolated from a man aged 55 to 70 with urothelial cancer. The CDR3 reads CSVGQGDAQPQHF. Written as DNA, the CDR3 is TGCAGCGTTGGGCAGGGGGACGCTCAGCCCCAGCATTTT.